Described below is a single T cell receptor (beta chain) sequence and its context. This clonotype appeared a few times. Its target antigen remains unknown. No much larger clonotype is one base removed from it; base qualities were not supplied. The sample comes from a study of identical twins (dated by TCRdb to the mid-2010s). Turning to the overall study: To test whether fetal clonotypes persist, this study deep-sequenced TCR alpha and beta repertoires from monozygotic twins, from unrelated adults of various ages, and from cord blood. Replicate twin experiments were performed at different times using different library preparation protocols to rule out contamination. What the work shows at the level of the full study, not this receptor alone: Fewer insertions were carried by abundant cord blood beta clonotypes; a weaker similar trend was observed in young adult naive repertoires, while no such trend was observed in memory repertoires. Invariant T cells such as MAIT and iNKT could partly confound zero-insertion analyses, although diverse VJ usage argued against such confounding for most clonotypes. A weaker excess of twin sharing was found in beta out-of-frame sequences because the signal-to-noise ratio was lowered by fewer shared sequences. Recombination models systematically underestimated out-of-frame TCR alpha sharing in monozygotic twins but agreed with sharing between unrelated individuals. Because the same donors could not be followed over many years, the conclusions relied on cross-sectional statistical analysis. Compared with coincidental sharing between unrelated individuals, out-of-frame TCR alpha sequences shared between twins showed an excess of sequences with low generation probability.

The junction shows trimming of 0 bases on V and 4 bases on J, plus 15 bases between the germline ends. According to the germline V gene, CDR1 reads MNHEY and CDR2 reads SVGAGI. The CDR3 runs 16 residues from the cysteine to the phenylalanine. Only the CDR3 portion is preserved as DNA: 48 bases, with reading frame beginning at the first base. Every donor in the study was a healthy Caucasian. The twin cohort consisted of three pairs of female monozygotic twins, all aged roughly 18 to 30 years. Positive isolation kits from Invitrogen were used to isolate CD4+ and CD8+ T cell populations. The protocol used for the library was 5' RACE. The sequencer listed for this sample is Illumina HiSeq 2000. Template switching introduced a universal primer binding site; the final cDNA contained a unique molecular identifier, enabling accurate counting of TCR cDNA molecules. First-strand cDNA for TCR alpha and beta chains was synthesized from specific primers in the conserved constant-segment region. Each cDNA library was double barcoded, with a SMART-Mk sample barcode plus Illumina barcodes, to control for contamination. TruSeq adapter sequences and Illumina sample barcodes were added in two successive PCR steps. The TCR alpha and beta cDNA libraries were sequenced on the Illumina HiSeq platform using custom primers. The study's own analysis went as follows. MiGEC processed the raw reads to extract unique molecular identifiers, while MiXCR was used to determine the CDR3 positions. Recombination models were inferred per individual with the repgenHMM and IGoR tools using an EM algorithm. The tcR package in R was used for shared clonotype analysis, with sharing normalized by the product of cloneset sizes. To study raw recombination without the effects of thymic and clonal selection, out-of-frame nonproductive sequences were analyzed. TCRdb trimmed public reads at Q25 via fastp, called clones via MiXCR and kept in-frame beta chains. Entries are consolidated by CDR3 protein sequence, retaining the most common genes and DNA. These V and J calls derive from TCRdb rather than the authors' analysis. The sample table contains under 500,000 distinct CDR3 sequences; only one count was recorded for roughly an eighth of them. The leading ten clones occupy approximately 0.98% of the sample.

These data were also filed under a second study, of yellow fever vaccine responses in identical twins. The second investigation adds: The T cell response to vaccination in identical twins was reported by the authors to appear partly convergent and partly personalized. In the study, vaccine-responding T cell clones were precisely tracked in identical twins.

Rearrangement joined TRBV6-5 to TRBJ1-2; TRBD1 is a weak D gene call, 6 bases matching. What was sequenced was CD4+ T cells sorted from blood. The sequence was collected from a woman aged 18-29 years in good health. The bases are TGTGCCAGCAGTTACTCGAAGGGGGACAAGGCCTATGGCTACACCTTC. It specifies CASSYSKGDKAYGYTF.